The 20 T cell receptor beta chains below were found in one sample sequenced in a study of blood T cell repertoires in COVID-19. The repertoire was sequenced with immunoSEQ multiplex PCR; TCRdb's copy has only in-frame clones and lacks some. The top ten hold approximately 2.1% of the sample, which has hundreds of thousands of clones, about 83% seen once. Sequencing was carried out using PBMCs or T cells enriched from blood (not recorded which). Receptors originate from a woman between 45 and 65 years old who had recovered from COVID-19.

CDR3 DNA sequence: TGTGCCAGCAAGGGACAGTCGTTCTCTGAAGCTTTCTTT. It specifies CASKGQSFSEAFF. V and J are TRBV2 and TRBJ1-1, with TRBD1 matching 7 bases. From germline, CDR1 is SNHLY and CDR2 FYNNEI. The CDR3 consists of 13 residues. The junction had 8 bases not matched to a gene; V was cut back by 7 bases and J by 6 bases.

This clone showed up just once. The CDR3 sequence is CASSPRIEAFF. In DNA, the CDR3 is TGTGCCAGCAGCCCCAGGATTGAAGCTTTCTTT. The rearrangement links TRBV7-9 to TRBJ1-1; D not resolved. Looked up from germline, CDR1 is SEHNR and CDR2 is FQNEAQ (reference sequence). There are 11 residues in the CDR3. V dropped 5 bases and J dropped 7 bases, with 8 bases sitting between them.

This chain connects TRBV5-1 to TRBJ2-1, with TRBD2 matching over 8 bases. This CDR3 has 16 residues. Germline assignment: CDR1 SGHRS and CDR2 YFSETQ. Trimming cost V 3 bases and J 5 bases; bases outside gene matches: 10. Here the CDR3 DNA reads TGCGCCAGCAGCTCGCCCATAGCGGGATTCCACAATGAGCAGTTCTTC. Its protein product is CASSSPIAGFHNEQFF.

This sequence joins TRBV10-3 and TRBJ2-5, with D possibly being TRBD2 (5 bases). Per germline, CDR1 ENHRY and CDR2 SYGVKD. V gave up 4 bases and J gave up 5 bases, with 8 bases separating them. This CDR3 has 12 amino acids. The CDR3 DNA sequence: TGTGCCATCAGTGTTGGGAGTGAGACCCAGTACTTC. Translation: CAISVGSETQYF.

V and J are TRBV12-3 or TRBV12-4 and TRBJ1-6, with D possibly being TRBD1 (5 bases). The CDR3 runs to 13 residues. Trimming removed 7 bases at V and 10 bases at J, with 14 bases between. The CDR3 reads CASTGGVASPLHF. In DNA, the CDR3 is TGTGCCAGCACAGGAGGGGTAGCATCACCCCTCCACTTT.

The chain couples TRBV14 to TRBJ2-7; 8 bases align to TRBD2. The V and J ends lost 0 bases and 4 bases, in that order; junction bases with no gene match: 8. Germline CDR1 is SGHDN and CDR2 is FVKESK. The CDR3 length is 16 residues. The CDR3 region is CASSQDQSTGGYEQYF. DNA of the CDR3: TGTGCCAGCAGCCAAGATCAGTCAACGGGAGGGTACGAGCAGTACTTC.

This clone is a singleton in its sample. CDR3 bases: TGTGCCAGCAGTTACGGACTTTCAATTAAAGACGAGCAGTTCTTC. This sequence encodes CASSYGLSIKDEQFF. The V and J genes are TRBV6-5 and TRBJ2-1; D might be TRBD2 (5 bases). This CDR3 region has 15 residues. V gave up 2 bases and J gave up 10 bases, with 18 bases separating them. CDR1 and CDR2 from the germline V gene are MNHEY and SVGAGI.

This clone was seen a few times. This chain connects TRBV7-2 to TRBJ1-1; D is unclear. The CDR3 has 16 residues. Germline V CDR1 and CDR2: SGHTA, FQGNSA. V gave up 5 bases and J gave up 1 base, with 17 bases separating them. The CDR3: CASSRAGVGRNTEAFF. CDR3 in DNA: TGTGCCAGCAGCCGGGCCGGGGTTGGAAGGAACACTGAAGCTTTCTTT. The variable domain in full, with the rest retrieved from reference TRBV7-2 and TRBJ1-1, is GAGVSQSPSNKVTEKGKDVELRCDPISGHTALYWYRQSLGQGLEFLIYFQGNSAPDKSGLPSDRFSAERTGGSVSTLTIQRTQQEDSAVYLCASSRAGVGRNTEAFFGQGTRLTVV.

V gene TRBV6-5 combines with J gene TRBJ1-1; TRBD1 is a possible D gene (6 bases). The CDR3 runs to 14 residues. The V and J ends lost 6 bases and 6 bases respectively, with 17 bases between them. Germline CDR1 reads MNHEY; CDR2 reads SVGAGI. This CDR3 is CASSQGYRSAEAFF. The CDR3 region has the DNA TGTGCCAGCAGCCAGGGGTATCGAAGTGCTGAAGCTTTCTTT.

The gene calls are TRBV4-1 and TRBJ1-6; no clear D. V lost 4 bases and J 9 bases, leaving 13 bases between the germline ends. The CDR3 runs 14 residues. Germline CDR1 reads MGHRA; CDR2 reads YSYEKL. This chain's CDR3 is CASSPPASGSPLHF. The CDR3 DNA is TGCGCCAGCAGCCCCCCTGCCAGTGGTTCACCCCTCCACTTT.

V gene TRBV7-6 combines with J gene TRBJ2-1, with 12 bases that match TRBD2. This CDR3 region has 17 residues. From germline, CDR1 is SGHVS and CDR2 FNYEAQ. With 5 bases clipped from V and 9 bases from J, the junction kept 14 bases outside the gene matches. The CDR3 loop is CASSVLLAGGSPTEQFF. CDR3 DNA: TGTGCCAGCAGCGTATTACTAGCGGGAGGCTCCCCCACTGAGCAGTTCTTC.

This rearrangement joins TRBV9 to TRBJ2-1; 7 nucleotides match TRBD2. Germline values: CDR1 SGDLS, CDR2 YYNGEE. Germline trimming cut 3 bases from V and 2 bases from J; bases unmatched to any gene: 2. CDR3 size: 14 residues. The CDR3 is CASSDGTTYNEQFF. Here the CDR3 DNA reads TGTGCCAGCAGCGACGGGACTACCTACAATGAGCAGTTCTTC.

The V gene is TRBV30, the J gene TRBJ1-6, with a weak D call TRBD1 (5 bases). The CDR3 has 14 residues. The V and J ends lost 4 bases and 9 bases respectively, with 16 bases between them. Germline V gene sequence: CDR1 GTSNPN, CDR2 SVGIG (reference sequence). DNA of the CDR3: TGTGCCTGGACCTCGTGGCAGGGAGGTTCACCCCTCCACTTT. This encodes CAWTSWQGGSPLHF.

The rearrangement joins TRBV18 to TRBJ2-1; weak D call: TRBD1 (5 bases). CDR1 is KGHSH and CDR2 is LQKENI in the germline V gene. V dropped 3 bases and J dropped 0 bases, with 9 bases sitting between them. This CDR3 has 15 amino acids. The CDR3 reads CASSPDMSSYNEQFF. In nucleotides, the CDR3 is TGTGCCAGCTCACCGGACATGAGCTCCTACAATGAGCAGTTCTTC.

The V call is TRBV12-3 or TRBV12-4, the J call TRBJ2-2, with D hard to call. The germline V and J ends were trimmed by 7 bases and 6 bases, with 12 bases remaining between them. This CDR3 comprises 13 residues. The CDR3 here is CASTQVRAGELFF. CDR3 DNA: TGTGCCAGCACCCAAGTTCGGGCCGGGGAGCTGTTTTTT.

This sequence joins TRBV30 and TRBJ2-1; weak D call: TRBD2 (6 bases). Germline-derived CDR1 and CDR2 are GTSNPN and SVGIG (reference sequence). The CDR3 extends over 14 amino acids. The V and J ends lost 2 bases and 6 bases respectively, with 14 bases between them. The CDR3 region is CAWSRDWGFNEQFF. DNA for the CDR3: TGTGCCTGGAGTCGGGACTGGGGGTTCAATGAGCAGTTCTTC.

The chain combines TRBV2 with TRBJ1-4, with 9 bases that match TRBD1. Germline CDR1 reads SNHLY; CDR2 reads FYNNEI. The junction had 3 bases not matched to a gene; V was cut back by 4 bases and J by 3 bases. CDR3 size: 15 residues. The CDR3 DNA sequence: TGTGCCAGCAGTGGACAGGGGGTACCTAATGAAAAACTGTTTTTT. This codes for CASSGQGVPNEKLFF.

The chain uses TRBV27 and TRBJ1-2, with 7 bases identical to TRBD1. The CDR3 spans 13 residues. Germline V gives CDR1 MNHEY, CDR2 SMNVEV (reference sequence). After removal of 8 bases from V and 8 bases from J, the junction contained 11 bases not matched to a gene. The CDR3 DNA sequence: TGTGCCAGCCAACGATTACAGGGGTTCGGCTACACCTTC. Translation: CASQRLQGFGYTF.

This clone was observed once. V gene TRBV6-2 or TRBV6-3 combines with J gene TRBJ2-7; 7 bases align to TRBD1. Unmatched junction bases numbered 10, after V lost 5 bases and J lost 3 bases. CDR1 and CDR2 (germline): MNHEY, SVGEGT. The CDR3 covers 15 residues. The DNA for the CDR3 is TGTGCCAGCAGTGTTCCGGGACAGAAAGGCTACGAGCAGTACTTC. Translating it yields CASSVPGQKGYEQYF.

V gene TRBV15 combines with J gene TRBJ2-3; TRBD1 matches 7 bases. The CDR3 length is 16 residues. Per germline, CDR1 LNHNV and CDR2 YYDKDF (reference sequence). V shed 0 bases and J 7 bases; nucleotides not matched to a gene: 10. The CDR3 protein is CATSRDRQGTLNTQYF. The CDR3 nucleotides are TGTGCCACCAGCAGAGATCGACAGGGCACGCTGAATACGCAGTATTTT.